The next 14 T cell receptor beta chains were all read from a single sample in a study of response to subunit inactivated influenza vaccine. One entry per CDR3 protein, called by TCRdb with MiXCR from the RT-PCR reads. The repertoire holds a few hundred thousand distinct CDR3 sequences, with around a fifth as singletons. The sample was PBMCs from blood, taken less than 22 months after vaccination. The receptors originated from a man between 50 and 75 years old who received an inactivated influenza vaccine.

This clonotype was counted a few times. V gene TRBV3-1 combines with J gene TRBJ2-7; the D is unclear. The V end lost 1 base, the J end lost 2 bases, and 12 bases lay between the germline ends. The CDR3 contains 15 residues. Germline V gene sequence: CDR1 LGHDT, CDR2 YNNKEL (reference sequence). DNA of the CDR3: TGTGCCAGCAGCCAAGGATATGGTAGGACCTACGAGCAGTACTTC. Amino acids: CASSQGYGRTYEQYF.

This clonotype occurred a few times. DNA for the CDR3: TGCAGTGCTCCAGGCTTAGAGACCCAGTACTTC. Translating it yields CSAPGLETQYF. The rearrangement joins TRBV20-1 to TRBJ2-5, with no clear D. V was pared by 5 bases and J by 4 bases, with 8 bases between. CDR1 DFQATT and CDR2 SNEGSKA come from the germline V gene (reference sequence). The CDR3 sequence is 11 residues long.

This clonotype was detected many times. This rearrangement joins TRBV7-9 to TRBJ1-5; possible D gene TRBD1, 5 bases. This CDR3 is 15 amino acids long. Germline loops: CDR1 SEHNR, CDR2 FQNEAQ (reference sequence). V was clipped by 5 bases and J by 6 bases, with 17 bases between them. CDR3 residues: CASSNHPQGSQPQHF. CDR3 bases: TGTGCCAGCAGCAATCACCCCCAGGGATCTCAGCCCCAGCATTTT. The full variable domain, in which reference TRBV7-9 and TRBJ1-5 provide the parts outside the CDR3, is DTGVSQNPRHKITKRGQNVTFRCDPISEHNRLYWYRQTLGQGPEFLTYFQNEAQLEKSRLLSDRFSAERPKGSFSTLEIQRTEQGDSAMYLCASSNHPQGSQPQHFGDGTRLSIL.

This clonotype occurred a few times. The chain is built from TRBV20-1 and TRBJ2-1; D is unclear. Germline-derived CDR1 and CDR2 are DFQATT and SNEGSKA (reference sequence). The germline V and J ends were trimmed by 2 bases and 0 bases, with 14 bases remaining between them. This CDR3 is 16 amino acids long. The CDR3 region is CSARNLSPLSYNEQFF. The CDR3 nucleotides are TGCAGTGCTAGAAACCTCTCCCCCCTCTCCTACAATGAGCAGTTCTTC.

This clonotype was recorded at least ten times. The chain combines TRBV7-9 with TRBJ2-3; D not resolved. Germline V gene sequence: CDR1 SEHNR, CDR2 FQNEAQ (reference sequence). This CDR3 is built from 15 residues. The V and J ends lost 5 bases and 0 bases respectively, with 12 bases between them. CDR3: CASSPVTGSTDTQYF. In DNA form, the CDR3 reads TGTGCCAGCAGCCCGGTAACCGGGAGCACAGATACGCAGTATTTT.

This clonotype was recorded a few times. This chain connects TRBV7-2 to TRBJ2-1, with D possibly TRBD1 on 6 matching bases. The CDR3 loop spans 12 amino acids. CDR1 is SGHTA and CDR2 is FQGNSA in the germline V gene. Trimming removed 5 bases from V and 6 bases from J, with 8 bases in between. CDR3 bases: TGTGCCAGCAGCAAAGGGGGCAATGAGCAGTTCTTC. Its protein product is CASSKGGNEQFF.

The V gene is TRBV18, the J gene TRBJ1-6; 7 bases match TRBD1. The V gene's germline CDR1 is KGHSH and CDR2 LQKENI. Trimming cost V 0 bases and J 8 bases; bases outside gene matches: 7. This CDR3 has 16 amino acids. The CDR3 loop is CASSPPNRGIYSPLHF. In nucleotides, the CDR3 is TGTGCCAGCTCACCACCTAACAGGGGAATTTATTCACCCCTCCACTTT.

The CDR3 region has the DNA TGTGCCAGCAGCGGACTTAGCGGGAGGTCTGGGGAGACCCAGTACTTC. Translated, it gives CASSGLSGRSGETQYF. This chain connects TRBV9 to TRBJ2-5, with TRBD2 matching 10 bases. This CDR3 has 16 amino acids. The V gene's germline CDR1 is SGDLS and CDR2 YYNGEE. The V segment lost 3 bases and the J segment 5 bases; nucleotides outside the gene matches: 10. Based on the CDR3 plus reference TRBV9 and TRBJ2-5, the full variable domain is DSGVTQTPKHLITATGQRVTLRCSPRSGDLSVYWYQQSLDQGLQFLIQYYNGEERAKGNILERFSAQQFPDLHSELNLSSLELGDSALYFCASSGLSGRSGETQYFGPGTRLLVL.

This clonotype was observed a handful of times. The rearrangement uses TRBV20-1 and TRBJ1-1, with 7 bases matching TRBD1. The CDR3 consists of 15 residues. The V gene end was trimmed by 5 bases and the J gene end by 6 bases; junction bases not matched to a gene: 15. Germline assignment: CDR1 DFQATT and CDR2 SNEGSKA (reference sequence). The CDR3 is CSASRLQGRGAEAFF. In nucleotides, the CDR3 is TGCAGTGCTTCCCGCTTACAGGGGCGCGGGGCTGAAGCTTTCTTT.

This clonotype has more than one count but fewer than ten. This chain joins TRBV15 and TRBJ2-7; D may match TRBD1 or TRBD2 (5 bases each). Germline V gives CDR1 LNHNV, CDR2 YYDKDF (reference sequence). Trimming shortened V by 9 bases and J by 2 bases, and 17 bases separated the two germline ends. The CDR3 covers 14 residues. CDR3 amino acids: CATSRDGVAYEQYF. The CDR3 nucleotides read TGTGCCACGAGCCGGGACGGAGTTGCCTACGAGCAGTACTTC.

The rearrangement joins TRBV6-2 or TRBV6-3 to TRBJ2-7; D ambiguous. The germline V gene encodes CDR1 MNHEY and CDR2 SVGEGT. V was cut by 10 bases and J by 0 bases, with 10 bases left in between. The CDR3 has 12 residues. This CDR3 reads CATRRDSYEQYF. The CDR3 nucleotides are TGTGCCACACGACGAGACTCCTACGAGCAGTACTTC.

Points on this clonotype: A much larger clone differs from this one at a single base, so this may be a read error. The V and J genes are TRBV7-3 and TRBJ1-5, with 10 bases identical to TRBD1. The CDR3 is made up of 18 amino acids. Germline assignment: CDR1 SGHTA and CDR2 FQGTGA. DNA for the CDR3: TGTACCAGCACCCCAGGGACAGGGGCCCTTTATAGCAATCAGCCCCAGCATTTT. Its translation: CTSTPGTGALYSNQPQHF.

The chain recombines TRBV6-4 with TRBJ2-3; TRBD2 is a possible D gene (6 bases). The ends were cut back, 11 bases at V and 1 base at J, with 16 bases in the middle. This CDR3 comprises 14 residues. Per germline, CDR1 MRHNA and CDR2 SNTAGT. In DNA, the CDR3 is TGTGCCTGCTCAAAGGGAGGAGGCACAGATACGCAGTATTTT. Translated, it gives CACSKGGGTDTQYF.

This clonotype was seen more than once but under ten times. The rearrangement links TRBV21-1 to TRBJ1-6; the listed D gene, TRBD1, was not tested against the DNA. TRBV21-1 is an annotated pseudogene. CDR3 size: 18 residues. CDR3 bases: TGTGCCAGCAGCAAAGCGCTTTTAAGGGGCGGGGCGGTTTCACCCCTCCACTTT. Translated, it gives CASSKALLRGGAVSPLHF.